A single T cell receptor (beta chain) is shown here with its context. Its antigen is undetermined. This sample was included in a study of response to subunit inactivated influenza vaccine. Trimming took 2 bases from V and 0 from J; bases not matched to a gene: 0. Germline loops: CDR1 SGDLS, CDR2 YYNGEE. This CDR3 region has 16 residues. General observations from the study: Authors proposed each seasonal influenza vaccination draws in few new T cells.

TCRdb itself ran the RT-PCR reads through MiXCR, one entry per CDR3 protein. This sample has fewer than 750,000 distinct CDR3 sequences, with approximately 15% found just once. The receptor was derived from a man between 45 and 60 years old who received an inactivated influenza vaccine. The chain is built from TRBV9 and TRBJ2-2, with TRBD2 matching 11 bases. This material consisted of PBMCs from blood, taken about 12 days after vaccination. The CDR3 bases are TGTGCCAGCAGCGTTAGCGGGGGGGCGAACACCGGGGAGCTGTTTTTT. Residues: CASSVSGGANTGELFF.